This passage covers 27 T cell receptor beta chains from one sample sequenced in a study of shared clonotypes between healthy human individuals. The protocol was immunoSEQ multiplex PCR, while the TCRdb copy is restricted to in-frame clones and leaves out a portion. This sample yields roughly 320,000 clones, of which around 86% are seen a single time; around 16% belongs to the top ten. Sequenced input: memory CD8+ T cells sorted from blood. Sample subset: CD45RO+ cells pooled with CCR7-negative TemRA cells. These receptors were collected from a man between 18 and 29 years old in good health.

The rearrangement links TRBV9 to TRBJ2-7, with D hard to call. The ends were cut back, 0 bases at V and 0 bases at J, with 10 bases in the middle. Germline loops: CDR1 SGDLS, CDR2 YYNGEE. The CDR3 contains 15 residues. In nucleotides, the CDR3 is TGTGCCAGCAGCGTAGGGAACGGCAACTCCTACGAGCAGTACTTC. Translation gives CASSVGNGNSYEQYF.

This clone was seen more than once but under ten times. This rearrangement joins TRBV6-1 to TRBJ1-6; weak D call: TRBD1 (6 bases). Trimming removed 3 bases from V and 6 bases from J, with 12 bases in between. Germline V lookup: CDR1 MNHNS, CDR2 SASEGT. CDR3 length equals 15 residues. The CDR3: CASSELQGTNSPLHF. CDR3 nucleotide sequence: TGTGCCAGCAGTGAGCTACAGGGTACTAATTCACCCCTCCACTTT.

This chain links TRBV5-8 with TRBJ2-7, with 8 bases that match TRBD1. The V and J ends lost 0 bases and 7 bases, in that order; junction bases with no gene match: 6. The CDR3 covers 14 residues. Germline CDR1 SGHTS, CDR2 YDEGEE. The CDR3 here is CASSLAGTGTEQYF. In nucleotides, the CDR3 is TGTGCCAGCAGCTTGGCGGGGACAGGTACTGAGCAGTACTTC.

This chain uses TRBV27 with TRBJ2-7; possibly TRBD2 for D (6 bases). V was pared by 7 bases and J by 1 base, with 11 bases between. There are 13 residues in the CDR3. Germline loops: CDR1 MNHEY, CDR2 SMNVEV (reference sequence). The CDR3 protein is CASTGGGSYEQYF. The DNA for the CDR3 is TGTGCCAGCACCGGGGGTGGGTCCTACGAGCAGTACTTC.

The genes are TRBV19 and TRBJ2-3; a possible D gene is TRBD1 (5 bases). Germline values: CDR1 LNHDA, CDR2 SQIVND (reference sequence). The length of the CDR3 is 12 residues. V was cut by 10 bases and J by 4 bases, with 12 bases left in between. CDR3 region: CATARGPDTQYF. The CDR3 DNA follows: TGTGCCACTGCTAGGGGCCCAGATACGCAGTATTTT.

The CDR3, as DNA: TGTGCCAGCAGCTTAACAGGCTCCTCTGGAAACACCATATATTTT. Residues: CASSLTGSSGNTIYF. This sequence joins TRBV7-9 and TRBJ1-3; D is possibly TRBD1 (5 bases). There are 15 residues in the CDR3. Germline V CDR1 and CDR2: SEHNR, FQNEAQ (reference sequence). With 2 bases removed from V and 0 bases from J, the gap between germline ends came to 8 bases.

The CDR3 sequence is CAISERDGAYEQYF. As DNA, the CDR3 is TGTGCCATCAGTGAGCGGGACGGAGCCTACGAGCAGTACTTC. V and J are TRBV10-3 and TRBJ2-7; perhaps D is TRBD1 or TRBD2 (5 bases each). Per the germline V gene, CDR1 is ENHRY and CDR2 is SYGVKD. The CDR3 totals 14 residues. Trimming cost V 2 bases and J 2 bases, with 10 bases left between them.

This chain connects TRBV5-4 to TRBJ2-3; D might be TRBD1 (5 bases). The V and J ends lost 4 bases and 3 bases respectively, with 12 bases between them. The CDR3 spans 14 residues. CDR1 and CDR2 (germline): SGHNT, YYREEE (reference sequence). CDR3 DNA sequence: TGTGCCAGCAGCCCACACCCAGGGACAGATACGCAGTATTTT. This translates into CASSPHPGTDTQYF.

V gene TRBV7-2 combines with J gene TRBJ1-1; D is undetermined. CDR3 size: 16 residues. Trimming pared 1 base from V and 4 bases from J, leaving 16 bases between. The germline CDR1 and CDR2 sequences are SGHTA and FQGNSA. The CDR3 nucleotides read TGTGCCAGCAGCTTAGGGGGTGGCGCCAGGTTCACTGAAGCTTTCTTT. Protein: CASSLGGGARFTEAFF.

This chain joins TRBV5-4 and TRBJ1-1; TRBD1 might be the D (6 bases). CDR1 is SGHNT and CDR2 is YYREEE in the germline V gene (reference sequence). The CDR3 extends over 13 amino acids. Trimming cost V 4 bases and J 3 bases, with 10 bases left between them. The CDR3 reads CASSTGTHTEAFF. The CDR3 DNA sequence: TGTGCCAGCAGCACCGGGACACACACTGAAGCTTTCTTT. Complete variable domain (other parts from reference TRBV5-4 and TRBJ1-1): ETGVTQSPTHLIKTRGQQVTLRCSSQSGHNTVSWYQQALGQGPQFIFQYYREEENGRGNFPPRFSGLQFPNYSSELNVNALELDDSALYLCASSTGTHTEAFFGQGTRLTVV.

The sample holds many counts of this clone. The V call is TRBV7-8, the J call TRBJ2-7; a weak D match, TRBD1 (6 bases). Trimming cost V 5 bases and J 1 base, with 9 bases left between them. The germline V gene has CDR1 SGHVS and CDR2 FQNEAQ. This CDR3 comprises 13 residues. CDR3 in DNA: TGTGCCAGCAGCGTCGGACAGTCCTACGAGCAGTACTTC. It codes for CASSVGQSYEQYF.

The chain links TRBV6-5 to TRBJ1-1, with D possibly TRBD1 on 6 matching bases. The CDR3 extends over 14 amino acids. Germline V gene lookup returns CDR1 MNHEY and CDR2 SVGAGI. V was pared by 6 bases and J by 2 bases, with 13 bases between. The CDR3 is CASSSGQRNTEAFF. For the CDR3, the DNA is TGTGCCAGCAGCTCAGGACAGAGAAACACTGAAGCTTTCTTT.

J is TRBJ2-7 and V is TRBV5-1; possibly TRBD1 for D (6 bases). Germline loops: CDR1 SGHRS, CDR2 YFSETQ. This CDR3 has 14 amino acids. With 0 bases removed from V and 1 base from J, the gap between germline ends came to 8 bases. The CDR3 here is CASSLETGSYEQYF. The CDR3 nucleotides read TGCGCCAGCAGCTTGGAGACAGGTTCCTACGAGCAGTACTTC.

The chain carries TRBV28 and TRBJ2-2; D assignment may be TRBD1 or TRBD2 (5 bases each). The CDR3 covers 14 residues. CDR1 and CDR2 (germline): MDHEN, SYDVKM. The V and J ends lost 3 bases and 7 bases respectively, with 12 bases between them. CDR3 residues: CASSFRGAGGELFF. The CDR3 nucleotides are TGTGCCAGCAGTTTTCGGGGCGCCGGCGGGGAGCTGTTTTTT.

The chain employs TRBV25-1 and TRBJ1-6; D is uncertain. Trimming took 5 bases from V and 0 from J, leaving 8 bases between them. CDR3 length equals 15 residues. Germline values: CDR1 MGHDK, CDR2 SYGVNS. The CDR3 region is CASSTRSSYNSPLHF. The CDR3 DNA is TGTGCCAGCAGTACCAGGAGCTCCTATAATTCACCCCTCCACTTT. Full variable domain (remainder filled in from reference TRBV25-1 and TRBJ1-6): EADIYQTPRYLVIGTGKKITLECSQTMGHDKMYWYQQDPGMELHLIHYSYGVNSTEKGDLSSESTVSRIRTEHFPLTLESARPSHTSQYLCASSTRSSYNSPLHFGNGTRLTVT.

The V and J genes are TRBV2 and TRBJ2-1; D gene unclear. The CDR3 spans 16 residues. Per the germline V gene, CDR1 is SNHLY and CDR2 is FYNNEI. With 5 bases removed from V and 7 bases from J, the gap between germline ends came to 21 bases. CDR3: CASSLPGIRRENEQFF. The CDR3 DNA sequence: TGTGCCAGCAGTCTTCCAGGTATCCGCAGAGAAAATGAGCAGTTCTTC.

The chain carries TRBV2 and TRBJ2-2; 14 bases fit TRBD2. J was trimmed by 7 bases and V by 6 bases; bases with no gene match: 7. Germline loops: CDR1 SNHLY, CDR2 FYNNEI. This CDR3 contains 16 residues. CDR3 sequence: CASSPGLAGASGELFF. As DNA, the CDR3 is TGTGCCAGCAGCCCGGGACTAGCGGGAGCCAGCGGGGAGCTGTTTTTT.

A word on this clone: The sample holds other DNA sequences that translate to the same CDR3. The J gene is TRBJ2-7, the V gene TRBV6-5, with 11 bases fitting TRBD1. The CDR3 spans 15 residues. In germline, CDR1 is MNHEY, CDR2 SVGAGI. J was trimmed by 4 bases and V by 0 bases; bases with no gene match: 2. The CDR3 sequence is CASSYSRDRGYEQYF. CDR3 nucleotides: TGTGCCAGCAGTTACTCTCGGGACAGGGGGTACGAGCAGTACTTC.

The chain employs TRBV5-6 and TRBJ2-3; TRBD1 matches 7 bases. The CDR3 length is 15 residues. J was trimmed by 0 bases and V by 0 bases; bases with no gene match: 1. Germline CDR1 SGHDT, CDR2 YYEEEE. CDR3 DNA sequence: TGTGCCAGCAGCTTGGGACAGGGAAGCACAGATACGCAGTATTTT. Amino acids: CASSLGQGSTDTQYF.

This chain connects TRBV28 to TRBJ2-1; D might be TRBD1 (6 bases). V was shortened by 1 base and J by 4 bases, with 14 bases between the two germline ends. This CDR3 contains 16 residues. CDR1 and CDR2 from the germline V gene are MDHEN and SYDVKM. CDR3 in amino acids: CASSLFRGVGYNEQFF. The CDR3 region has the DNA TGTGCCAGCAGTTTATTCAGGGGAGTAGGGTACAATGAGCAGTTCTTC.

The chain has TRBV27 and TRBJ1-2, with 10 bases that match TRBD1. CDR3 length equals 17 residues. Trimming at V came to 5 bases and at J to 1 base, leaving 10 bases not matched to a gene. In germline, CDR1 is MNHEY, CDR2 SMNVEV (reference sequence). This chain's CDR3 is CASSTTGTGALNYGYTF. The CDR3 nucleotides are TGTGCCAGCAGTACAACCGGGACAGGGGCACTTAACTATGGCTACACCTTC.

The chain is built from TRBV7-9 and TRBJ1-6; 9 nucleotides agree with TRBD1. The V segment lost 6 bases and the J segment 9 bases; nucleotides outside the gene matches: 15. The CDR3 is 17 residues long. Germline assignment: CDR1 SEHNR and CDR2 FQNEAQ (reference sequence). As DNA, the CDR3 is TGTGCCAGCAGAAAGGGACAGGGAGCATCCTACCGTTCACCCCTCCACTTT. It encodes CASRKGQGASYRSPLHF.

The chain uses TRBV28 and TRBJ2-7; no clear D gene. Germline values: CDR1 MDHEN, CDR2 SYDVKM. The CDR3 is 14 amino acids. The V end was cut by 3 bases, the J end by 4 bases, with 13 bases between. CDR3 in amino acids: CASSFFLSPYEQYF. The CDR3, as DNA: TGTGCCAGCAGTTTCTTTTTGAGCCCTTACGAGCAGTACTTC. The full variable domain, its missing parts supplied by reference TRBV28 and TRBJ2-7, is DVKVTQSSRYLVKRTGEKVFLECVQDMDHENMFWYRQDPGLGLRLIYFSYDVKMKEKGDIPEGYSVSREKKERFSLILESASTNQTSMYLCASSFFLSPYEQYFGPGTRLTVT.

V gene TRBV29-1 combines with J gene TRBJ2-1, with a weak D call TRBD2 (5 bases). This CDR3 contains 14 residues. Germline CDR1 reads SQVTM; CDR2 reads ANQGSEA. V lost 4 bases to trimming and J lost 0 bases, with 10 bases between them. CDR3 in DNA: TGCAGCGTTGCCCAAGCGGTCTCCTACAATGAGCAGTTCTTC. This sequence encodes CSVAQAVSYNEQFF.

V is TRBV15 and J is TRBJ2-1, with a possible D match to TRBD2 (6 bases). V was pared by 3 bases and J by 8 bases, with 11 bases between. Germline V CDR1 and CDR2: LNHNV, YYDKDF (reference sequence). The CDR3 loop spans 13 amino acids. The CDR3: CATSRDRRDEQFF. CDR3 bases: TGTGCCACCAGCAGGGACCGGAGGGATGAGCAGTTCTTC.

Of note for this clone: The DNA is omitted, as the CDR3 cannot be located on it reliably, and the CDR3 follows TCRdb's listing. CDR3 in amino acids: CASSVAPSVAGDDYGYTF. The chain joins TRBV9 to TRBJ1-2; whether TRBD1, the table's D call, matches the DNA was not checked. The V gene's germline CDR1 is SGDLS and CDR2 YYNGEE. Termini included, the CDR3 measures 18 amino acids.

J is TRBJ1-1 and V is TRBV5-4, with a possible D match to TRBD1 (5 bases). The CDR3 sequence is 14 residues long. Trimming cost V 2 bases and J 3 bases, with 11 bases left between them. The V gene's germline CDR1 is SGHNT and CDR2 YYREEE (reference sequence). Here the CDR3 DNA reads TGTGCCAGCAGCTTAGGCCCAGGGTACACTGAAGCTTTCTTT. Protein: CASSLGPGYTEAFF.